This T cell receptor beta chain was obtained from a study of cytomegalovirus exposure and HLA in healthy donors. Study at large: Earlier findings included some 120 million unique TCR beta sequences obtained from 150 million to 200 million T cells. Study outcomes and limitations: In an earlier analysis, most TCR beta V segments were productive about 87% or about 30% of the time. Listed as cytomegalovirus-associated were 150 or so TCR beta chains. It was only CMV serostatus that was available as immune exposure information.

Primers included in the PCR were 60 Vbeta and 13 Jbeta primers. Method: immunoSEQ multiplex PCR; TCRdb's copy keeps in-frame clones and lacks some. In all, the sample yields under 65,000 clones. Comment on this clone: The antigen remains undetermined.

The TCR was taken from a woman in her 30s in good health and CMV-seropositive. Input material: PBMCs.

The CDR3 bases are TGTGCCAGCAGACAGACTAGCTCCTACAATGAGCAGTTCTTC. Translated: CASRQTSSYNEQFF. V is TRBV11-2 and J is TRBJ2-1, with D possibly being TRBD2 (6 bases). Trimming took off 6 bases at V and 0 bases at J, with 9 bases between the two ends. The germline V gene has CDR1 SGHAT and CDR2 FQNNGV. This CDR3 has 14 residues.